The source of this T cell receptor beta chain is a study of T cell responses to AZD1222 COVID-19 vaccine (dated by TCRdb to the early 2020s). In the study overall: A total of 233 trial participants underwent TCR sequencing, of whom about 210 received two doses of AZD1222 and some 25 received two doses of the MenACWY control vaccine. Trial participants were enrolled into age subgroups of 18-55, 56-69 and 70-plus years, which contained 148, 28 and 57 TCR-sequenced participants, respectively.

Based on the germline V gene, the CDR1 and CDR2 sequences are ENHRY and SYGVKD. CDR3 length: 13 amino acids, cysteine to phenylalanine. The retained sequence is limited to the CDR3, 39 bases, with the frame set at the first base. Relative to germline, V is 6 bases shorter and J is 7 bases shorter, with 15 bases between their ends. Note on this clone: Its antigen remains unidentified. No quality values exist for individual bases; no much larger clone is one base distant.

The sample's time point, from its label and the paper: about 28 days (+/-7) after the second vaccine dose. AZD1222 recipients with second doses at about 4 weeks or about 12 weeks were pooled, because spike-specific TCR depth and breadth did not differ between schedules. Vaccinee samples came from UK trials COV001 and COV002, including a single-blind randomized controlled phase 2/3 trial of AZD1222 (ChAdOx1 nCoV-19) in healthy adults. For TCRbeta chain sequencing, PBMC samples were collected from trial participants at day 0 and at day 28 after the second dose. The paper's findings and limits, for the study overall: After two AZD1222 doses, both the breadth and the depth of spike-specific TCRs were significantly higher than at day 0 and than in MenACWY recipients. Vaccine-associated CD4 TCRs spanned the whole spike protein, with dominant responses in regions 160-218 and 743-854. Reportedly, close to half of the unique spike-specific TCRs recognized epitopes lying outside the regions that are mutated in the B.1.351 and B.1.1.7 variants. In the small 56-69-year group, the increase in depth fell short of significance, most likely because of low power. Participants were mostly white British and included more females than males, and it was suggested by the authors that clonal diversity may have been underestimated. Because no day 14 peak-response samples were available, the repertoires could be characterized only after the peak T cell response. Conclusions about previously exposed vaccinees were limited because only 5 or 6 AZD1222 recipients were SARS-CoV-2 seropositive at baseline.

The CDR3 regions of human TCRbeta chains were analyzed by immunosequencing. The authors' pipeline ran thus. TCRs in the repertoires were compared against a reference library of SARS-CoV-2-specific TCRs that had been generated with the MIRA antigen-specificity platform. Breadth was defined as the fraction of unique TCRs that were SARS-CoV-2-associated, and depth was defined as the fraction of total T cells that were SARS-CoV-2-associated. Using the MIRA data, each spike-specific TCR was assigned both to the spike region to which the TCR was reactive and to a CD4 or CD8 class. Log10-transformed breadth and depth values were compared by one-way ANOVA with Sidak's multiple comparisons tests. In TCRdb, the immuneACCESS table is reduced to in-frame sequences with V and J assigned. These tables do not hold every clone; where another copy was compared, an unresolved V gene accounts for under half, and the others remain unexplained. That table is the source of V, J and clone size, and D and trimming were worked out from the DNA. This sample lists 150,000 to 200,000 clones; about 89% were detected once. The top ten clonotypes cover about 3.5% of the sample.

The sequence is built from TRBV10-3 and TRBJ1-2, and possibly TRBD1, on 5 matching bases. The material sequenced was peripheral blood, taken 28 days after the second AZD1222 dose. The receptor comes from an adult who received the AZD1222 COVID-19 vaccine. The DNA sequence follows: TGTGCCATCAGCTTGGACACGGCGGTTGGCTACACCTTC. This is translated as CAISLDTAVGYTF.